This T cell receptor (beta chain) is from a study of somatic mutations in cytotoxic T cells in rheumatoid arthritis. Across the study: Patient blood, which was peripheral blood collected as 30 ml EDTA, was drawn right after diagnosis and before any treatment started. Study-wide points: Among approximately 60 patients, 7 or 8 showed a largest CD8+ clone that surpassed 20% of CD8+ cells. Patients with rheumatoid arthritis did not differ significantly from age-matched healthy controls in CD8+ T-cell clonality.

Trimming removed 0 bases from V and 3 bases from J, with 4 bases in between. CDR1 and CDR2 from the germline V gene are SGHDN and FVKESK. CDR3 length equals 13 residues. Produced via immunoSEQ multiplex PCR; TCRdb's table is partial and in-frame only. The sample carries more than 15,000 clones, roughly 80% recorded once. Isolation of the CD4+ and CD8+ populations was accomplished via positive magnetic bead selection, with purity assessed by flow cytometry. Of note for this clone: The antigen remains undetermined.

Sequencing input: CD8+ T cells sorted from blood. The chain employs TRBV14 and TRBJ2-3; no clear D gene. The source is an adult with rheumatoid arthritis. CDR3 sequence reads: CASSQDYTDTQYF. DNA of the CDR3: TGTGCCAGCAGCCAAGACTATACAGATACGCAGTATTTT.